This T cell receptor beta chain was sequenced during a study of T-cell reconstitution after alpha-beta-depleted transplantation in children. This clonotype showed up many times. The TCRbeta library incorporated unique molecular identifiers. TCRdb recomputed calls from the PCR reads with MiXCR, one row per CDR3 protein. The sample shows under 140,000 distinct CDR3 sequences, 10% of them seen only once. CDR3 length: 14 residues. Germline assignment: CDR1 MNHNS and CDR2 SASEGT. Trimming took 4 bases from V and 5 from J, leaving 14 bases between them. This chain joins TRBV6-1 and TRBJ1-2; tentative D call: TRBD1 (6 bases). The input for sequencing was PBMCs from the stem cell graft donor, taken from the stem cell graft. The receptor was isolated from a human donor who donated a stem cell graft to a child with acute lymphoblastic leukemia. CDR3 residues: CASSVERTAYGYTF. For the CDR3, the DNA is TGTGCCAGCAGTGTAGAGCGGACAGCTTATGGCTACACCTTC.